The 17 T cell receptor beta chains listed next were all sequenced from one sample in a study of cytomegalovirus exposure and HLA in healthy donors. It was with 60 Vbeta and 13 Jbeta primers that the PCR ran. The method was immunoSEQ multiplex PCR; TCRdb's version includes in-frame clones alone and lacks a portion of them. Of around 120,000 clones listed, 80% are singletons. The sequenced material came from PBMCs. These receptors originate from a male donor in good health and CMV-seronegative.

The chain recombines TRBV7-9 with TRBJ2-7; 7 bases align to TRBD1. Per germline, CDR1 SEHNR and CDR2 FQNEAQ (reference sequence). This CDR3 has 15 amino acids. J gave up 2 bases and V 5 bases, and 9 bases lay outside the gene matches. CDR3 protein: CASSPRTGRAYEQYF. The CDR3 bases are TGTGCCAGCAGCCCCAGGACAGGCAGGGCCTACGAGCAGTACTTC.

Of note for this clone: The junction differs from germline at one of its ends, possibly a read error. This chain links TRBV7-2 with TRBJ2-7, with 8 bases matching TRBD1. The CDR3 covers 14 residues. Germline V CDR1 and CDR2: SGHTA, FQGNSA. This CDR3 is CASSITGQAYEQHF. In DNA form, the CDR3 reads TGTGCCAGCAGCATCACGGGACAGGCCTACGAGCAGCACTTC.

V usage is TRBV5-1 and J usage is TRBJ1-1; 8 bases are shared with TRBD1. This CDR3 comprises 15 residues. Per the germline V gene, CDR1 is SGHRS and CDR2 is YFSETQ. The V and J ends lost 5 bases and 0 bases, in that order; junction bases with no gene match: 6. CDR3 protein: CASRERTGLNTEAFF. The CDR3 nucleotides are TGCGCCAGCAGGGAAAGGACAGGGCTGAACACTGAAGCTTTCTTT.

The genes are TRBV5-1 and TRBJ2-3, with 10 bases identical to TRBD2. CDR1 and CDR2 (germline): SGHRS, YFSETQ. Trimming at V came to 2 bases and at J to 7 bases, leaving 7 bases not matched to a gene. The CDR3 is 15 amino acids. For the CDR3, the DNA is TGCGCCAGCAGCTTACTAGCGGGACTCTTCCATACGCAGTATTTT. Amino acids: CASSLLAGLFHTQYF.

As for this clone: Other DNA sequences in this sample translate to the same CDR3. The chain is built from TRBV2 and TRBJ1-5; D might be TRBD1 (5 bases). Trimming pared 3 bases from V and 4 bases from J, leaving 10 bases between. From germline, CDR1 is SNHLY and CDR2 FYNNEI. The CDR3 covers 14 residues. CDR3 sequence reads: CASSELGGNQPQHF. Here the CDR3 DNA reads TGTGCCAGCAGTGAGCTCGGGGGGAATCAGCCCCAGCATTTT.

The chain employs TRBV7-9 and TRBJ2-5; D unresolved. Trimming took 5 bases from V and 2 from J, leaving 12 bases between them. The germline gives CDR1 SEHNR, CDR2 FQNEAQ (reference sequence). The CDR3 has 14 amino acids. The CDR3 DNA reads TGTGCCAGCAGCCGAGGTAGAGAACAAGAGACCCAGTACTTC. Translated, it gives CASSRGREQETQYF.

CDR3: CATRTGDTGELFF. The DNA for the CDR3 is TGTGCCACCCGAACAGGGGACACCGGGGAGCTGTTTTTT. The chain couples TRBV5-4 to TRBJ2-2, with TRBD1 matching over 7 bases. In germline, CDR1 is SGHNT, CDR2 YYREEE (reference sequence). This CDR3 comprises 13 residues. Trimming at V came to 9 bases and at J to 3 bases, leaving 5 bases not matched to a gene.

To note about this clone: The junction does not match germline at one end; this may be a read error. The V call is TRBV4-1, the J call TRBJ2-1, with D tentatively TRBD1 (6 bases). The CDR3 is 14 residues long. Germline CDR1 reads MGHRA; CDR2 reads YSYEKL. CDR3 in amino acids: CASSQDGGFGPLLF. CDR3 nucleotide sequence: TGCGCCAGCAGCCAAGATGGGGGCTTTGGCCCTCTGCTCTTC.

The gene calls are TRBV5-1 and TRBJ2-2; unclear D gene. Per germline, CDR1 SGHRS and CDR2 YFSETQ. CDR3 length equals 12 residues. The V end lost 4 bases, the J end lost 9 bases, and 10 bases lay between the germline ends. The CDR3 region has the DNA TGCGCCAGCAGCCCCGGAGTGAGGGAGCTGTTTTTT. Encoded protein: CASSPGVRELFF. The whole variable domain, filled in from reference TRBV5-1 and TRBJ2-2, reads KAGVTQTPRYLIKTRGQQVTLSCSPISGHRSVSWYQQTPGQGLQFLFEYFSETQRNKGNFPGRFSGRQFSNSRSEMNVSTLELGDSALYLCASSPGVRELFFGEGSRLTVL.

J is TRBJ2-7 and V is TRBV4-2; 7 nucleotides agree with TRBD1. V was pared by 1 base and J by 1 base, with 4 bases of the junction left unmatched. The CDR3 spans 15 residues. CDR1 LGHNA and CDR2 YNFKEQ come from the germline V gene. Written as DNA, the CDR3 is TGTGCCAGCAGCCAAGGGACAGGCGGATCCTACGAGCAGTACTTC. As protein: CASSQGTGGSYEQYF.

V gene TRBV15 combines with J gene TRBJ1-5; D perhaps matches TRBD1 (5 bases). Trimming shortened V by 0 bases and J by 0 bases, and 12 bases separated the two germline ends. Germline CDR1 reads LNHNV; CDR2 reads YYDKDF (reference sequence). This CDR3 region has 17 residues. CDR3 sequence reads: CATSRDSGLVSNQPQHF. CDR3 DNA sequence: TGTGCCACCAGCAGAGATTCAGGGTTGGTTAGCAATCAGCCCCAGCATTTT.

The rearrangement uses TRBV5-1 and TRBJ2-2; a possible D gene is TRBD2 (6 bases). The germline gives CDR1 SGHRS, CDR2 YFSETQ. The V end lost 2 bases, the J end lost 4 bases, and 12 bases lay between the germline ends. CDR3 size: 15 residues. The CDR3 spells CASSFLGGATGELFF. CDR3 sequence (DNA): TGCGCCAGCAGCTTTCTCGGCGGGGCCACCGGGGAGCTGTTTTTT.

This chain uses TRBV29-1 with TRBJ1-2; a possible D gene is TRBD1 (5 bases). Trimming removed 4 bases from V and 8 bases from J, with 14 bases in between. This CDR3 spans 12 amino acids. Per the germline V gene, CDR1 is SQVTM and CDR2 is ANQGSEA. The CDR3 DNA sequence: TGCAGCGTTGTGTTCAGGGCGGACGGCTACACCTTC. It is translated as CSVVFRADGYTF.

In the case of this clone: This CDR3 is also generated by other DNA sequences in the sample. Here the CDR3 reads CASSFPGGPYNEQFF. In DNA, the CDR3 is TGTGCCAGCAGCTTCCCAGGGGGGCCCTACAATGAGCAGTTCTTC. This chain uses TRBV7-9 with TRBJ2-1, with D perhaps TRBD1 (7 bases). V was pared by 3 bases and J by 2 bases, with 11 bases between. In germline, CDR1 is SEHNR, CDR2 FQNEAQ (reference sequence). The CDR3 totals 15 residues.

Of note for this clone: One junction end does not reproduce the germline sequence, and a read error may be involved. The genes are TRBV7-9 and TRBJ1-2; 7 nucleotides line up with TRBD1. Germline CDR1 and CDR2: SEHNR and FQNEAQ (reference sequence). This CDR3 contains 14 residues. The CDR3 nucleotides are TGTTCCAGCAGCTTGGGACAGACCAACTATGGCTACACCTTC. This encodes CSSSLGQTNYGYTF.

This sequence joins TRBV6-1 and TRBJ2-2; D is ambiguous. This CDR3 is 13 amino acids long. Germline CDR1 is MNHNS and CDR2 is SASEGT. V lost 8 bases, J lost 0 bases, and 7 bases lay in between. CDR3: CASQPANTGELFF. CDR3 sequence (DNA): TGTGCCAGCCAACCGGCGAACACCGGGGAGCTGTTTTTT.

V is TRBV27 and J is TRBJ1-2; TRBD1 is a possible D gene (5 bases). Germline-derived CDR1 and CDR2 are MNHEY and SMNVEV (reference sequence). The CDR3 runs 16 residues. The V gene lost 5 bases and the J gene lost 5 bases, with 21 bases spanning the gap. CDR3 bases: TGTGCCAGCAGTCCCGTCGGCGGGGGTTATAGGTATGGCTACACCTTC. As protein: CASSPVGGGYRYGYTF.